This TCR beta chain came from a study of shared clonotypes between healthy human individuals. Germline values: CDR1 LGHNA, CDR2 YSLEER. The CDR3 extends over 14 amino acids. V gave up 2 bases and J gave up 8 bases; unmatched junction bases: 6. Under the authors' procedure: From ImmunoSEQ came sequences covering only the junction and carrying no quality scores, so filtering differed. Sequencing used immunoSEQ multiplex PCR; TCRdb keeps in-frame clones, though not all of them. That table is the source of V, J and clone size, and D and trimming were worked out from the DNA. The top ten clones hold approximately 1.1% of a sample with 1.4 million to 1.5 million clones, approximately 96% of them seen once.

The source is a man aged 25 to 40 in good health. Sequenced sample: naive CD4+ T cells sorted from blood. Documented subset: CD45RA+ positively selected. The V gene is TRBV4-3, the J gene TRBJ1-1; 9 bases agree with TRBD1. CDR3: CASSQLQGAVEAFF. The CDR3 nucleotides read TGCGCCAGCAGCCAACTACAGGGGGCGGTGGAAGCTTTCTTT.